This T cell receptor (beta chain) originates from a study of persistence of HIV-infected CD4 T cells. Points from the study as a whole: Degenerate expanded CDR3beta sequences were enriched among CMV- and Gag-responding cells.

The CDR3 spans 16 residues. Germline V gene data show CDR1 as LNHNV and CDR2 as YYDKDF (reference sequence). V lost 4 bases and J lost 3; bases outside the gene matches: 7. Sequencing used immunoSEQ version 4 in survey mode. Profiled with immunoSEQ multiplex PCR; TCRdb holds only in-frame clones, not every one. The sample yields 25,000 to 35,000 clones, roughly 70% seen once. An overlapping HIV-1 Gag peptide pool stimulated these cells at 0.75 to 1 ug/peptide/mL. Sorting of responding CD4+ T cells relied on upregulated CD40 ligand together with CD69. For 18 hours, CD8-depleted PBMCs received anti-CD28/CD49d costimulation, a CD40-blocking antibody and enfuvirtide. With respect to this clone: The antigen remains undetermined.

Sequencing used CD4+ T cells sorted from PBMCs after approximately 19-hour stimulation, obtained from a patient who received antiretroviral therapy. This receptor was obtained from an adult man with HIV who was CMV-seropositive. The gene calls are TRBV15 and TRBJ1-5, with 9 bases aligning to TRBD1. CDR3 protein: CATSTRQGGYNQPQHF. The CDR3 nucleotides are TGTGCCACCAGCACCCGACAGGGGGGATACAATCAGCCCCAGCATTTT.